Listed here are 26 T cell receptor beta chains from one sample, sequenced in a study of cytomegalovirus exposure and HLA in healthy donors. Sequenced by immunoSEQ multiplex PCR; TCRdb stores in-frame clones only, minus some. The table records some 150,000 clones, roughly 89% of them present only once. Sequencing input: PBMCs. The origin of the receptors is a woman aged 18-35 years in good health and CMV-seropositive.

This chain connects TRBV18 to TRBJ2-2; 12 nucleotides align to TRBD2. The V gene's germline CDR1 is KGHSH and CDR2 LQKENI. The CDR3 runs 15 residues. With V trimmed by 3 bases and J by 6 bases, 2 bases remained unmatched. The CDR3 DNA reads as TGTGCCAGCTCACCTAGACTAGCGGGAGCCGGGGAGCTGTTTTTT. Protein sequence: CASSPRLAGAGELFF.

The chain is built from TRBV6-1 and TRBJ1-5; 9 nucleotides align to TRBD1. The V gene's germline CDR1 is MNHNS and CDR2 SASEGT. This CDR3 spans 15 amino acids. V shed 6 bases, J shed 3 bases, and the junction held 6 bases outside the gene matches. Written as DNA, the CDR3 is TGTGCCAGCAGGGGGACAGGGACACTCAATCAGCCCCAGCATTTT. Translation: CASRGTGTLNQPQHF.

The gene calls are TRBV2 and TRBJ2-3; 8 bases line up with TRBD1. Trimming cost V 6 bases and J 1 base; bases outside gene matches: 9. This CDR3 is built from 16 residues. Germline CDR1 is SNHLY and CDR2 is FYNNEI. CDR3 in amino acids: CASRTIQGGGTDTQYF. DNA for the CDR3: TGTGCCAGCAGAACTATACAGGGGGGAGGCACAGATACGCAGTATTTT.

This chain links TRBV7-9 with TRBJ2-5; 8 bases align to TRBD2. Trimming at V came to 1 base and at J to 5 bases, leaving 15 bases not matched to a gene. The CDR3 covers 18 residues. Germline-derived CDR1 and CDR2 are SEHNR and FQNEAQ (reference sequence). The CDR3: CASSLEWTGGPARETQYF. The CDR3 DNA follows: TGTGCCAGCAGCTTAGAGTGGACGGGAGGGCCCGCTCGGGAGACCCAGTACTTC.

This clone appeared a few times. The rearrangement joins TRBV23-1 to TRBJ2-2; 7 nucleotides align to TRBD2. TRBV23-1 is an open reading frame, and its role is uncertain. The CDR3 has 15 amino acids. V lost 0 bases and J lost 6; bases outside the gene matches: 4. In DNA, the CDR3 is TGCGCCAGCAGTCAATCGTGGGGGGGACCCGGGGAGCTGTTTTTT. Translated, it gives CASSQSWGGPGELFF.

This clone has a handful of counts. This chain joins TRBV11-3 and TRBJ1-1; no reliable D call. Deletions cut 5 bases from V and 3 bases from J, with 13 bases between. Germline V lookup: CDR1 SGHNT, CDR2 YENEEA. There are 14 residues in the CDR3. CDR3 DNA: TGTGCCAGCAGCCTCAGCGGTACGGACACTGAAGCTTTCTTT. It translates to CASSLSGTDTEAFF.

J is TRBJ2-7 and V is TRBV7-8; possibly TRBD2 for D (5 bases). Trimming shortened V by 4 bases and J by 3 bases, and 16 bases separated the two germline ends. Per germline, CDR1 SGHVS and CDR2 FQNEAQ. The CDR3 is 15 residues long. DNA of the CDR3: TGTGCCAGCAGCTATAACAGCGGTAAGCGCTACGAGCAGTACTTC. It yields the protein CASSYNSGKRYEQYF.

Here the CDR3 DNA reads TGCAGTGGGGCAGGCCCCTATGGCTACACCTTC. This gives the protein CSGAGPYGYTF. This chain uses TRBV20-1 with TRBJ1-2; no reliable D call. In germline, CDR1 is DFQATT, CDR2 SNEGSKA (reference sequence). V was clipped by 7 bases and J by 4 bases, with 10 bases between them. The CDR3 has 11 residues.

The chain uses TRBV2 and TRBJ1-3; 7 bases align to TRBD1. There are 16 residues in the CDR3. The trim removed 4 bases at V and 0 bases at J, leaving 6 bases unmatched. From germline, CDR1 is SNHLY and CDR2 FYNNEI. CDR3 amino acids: CASSVDRVFSGNTIYF. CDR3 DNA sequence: TGTGCCAGCAGTGTCGACAGGGTTTTCTCTGGAAACACCATATATTTT.

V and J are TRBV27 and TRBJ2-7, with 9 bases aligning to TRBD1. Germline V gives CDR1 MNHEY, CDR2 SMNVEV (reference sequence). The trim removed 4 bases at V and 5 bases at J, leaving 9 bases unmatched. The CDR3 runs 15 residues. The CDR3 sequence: CASSSPGTGSHEQYF. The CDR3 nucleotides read TGTGCCAGCAGTTCCCCCGGGACAGGGTCCCACGAGCAGTACTTC.

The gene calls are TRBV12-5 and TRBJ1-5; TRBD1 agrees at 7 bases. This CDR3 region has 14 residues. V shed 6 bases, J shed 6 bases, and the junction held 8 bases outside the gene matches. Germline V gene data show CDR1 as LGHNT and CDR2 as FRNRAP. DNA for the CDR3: TGTGCTAGTGGACAACAGGGGTATTCTCAGCCCCAGCATTTT. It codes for CASGQQGYSQPQHF.

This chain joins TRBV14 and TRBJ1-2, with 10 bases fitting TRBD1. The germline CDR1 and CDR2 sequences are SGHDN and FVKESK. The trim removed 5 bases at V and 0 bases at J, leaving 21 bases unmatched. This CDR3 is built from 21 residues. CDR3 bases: TGTGCCAGCAGCTATGCTCCGGGACAGGGGAGTCTCCGACCTACTAACTATGGCTACACCTTC. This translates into CASSYAPGQGSLRPTNYGYTF. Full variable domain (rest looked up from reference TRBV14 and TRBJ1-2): EAGVTQFPSHSVIEKGQTVTLRCDPISGHDNLYWYRRVMGKEIKFLLHFVKESKQDESGMPNNRFLAERTGGTYSTLKVQPAELEDSGVYFCASSYAPGQGSLRPTNYGYTFGSGTRLTVV.

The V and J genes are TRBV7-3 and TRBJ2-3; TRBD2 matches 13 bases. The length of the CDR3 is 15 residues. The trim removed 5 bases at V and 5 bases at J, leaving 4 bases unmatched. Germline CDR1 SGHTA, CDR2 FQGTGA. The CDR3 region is CASSPGTSGVDTQYF. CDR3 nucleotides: TGTGCCAGCAGCCCGGGGACTAGCGGGGTAGATACGCAGTATTTT. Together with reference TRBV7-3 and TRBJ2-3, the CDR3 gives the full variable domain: GAGVSQTPSNKVTEKGKYVELRCDPISGHTALYWYRQSLGQGPEFLIYFQGTGAADDSGLPNDRFFAVRPEGSVSTLKIQRTERGDSAVYLCASSPGTSGVDTQYFGPGTRLTVL.

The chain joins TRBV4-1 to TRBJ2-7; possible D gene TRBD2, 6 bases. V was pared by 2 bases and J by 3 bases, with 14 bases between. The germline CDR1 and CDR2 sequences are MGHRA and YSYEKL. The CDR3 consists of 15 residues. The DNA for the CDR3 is TGCGCCAGCAGCCAAAGTCCTAGCGAGAACTACGAGCAGTACTTC. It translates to CASSQSPSENYEQYF.

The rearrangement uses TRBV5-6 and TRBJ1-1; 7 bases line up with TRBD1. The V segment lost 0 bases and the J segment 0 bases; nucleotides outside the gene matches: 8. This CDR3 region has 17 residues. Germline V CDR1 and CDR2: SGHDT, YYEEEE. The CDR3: CASSLGGGGAMNTEAFF. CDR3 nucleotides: TGTGCCAGCAGCTTGGGAGGAGGGGGCGCGATGAACACTGAAGCTTTCTTT.

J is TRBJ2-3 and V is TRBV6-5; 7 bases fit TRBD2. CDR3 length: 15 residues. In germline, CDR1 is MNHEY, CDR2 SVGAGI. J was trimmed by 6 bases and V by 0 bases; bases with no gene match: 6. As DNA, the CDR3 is TGTGCCAGCAGTTACTCCAGCGGGGTGGGGGATACGCAGTATTTT. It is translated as CASSYSSGVGDTQYF.

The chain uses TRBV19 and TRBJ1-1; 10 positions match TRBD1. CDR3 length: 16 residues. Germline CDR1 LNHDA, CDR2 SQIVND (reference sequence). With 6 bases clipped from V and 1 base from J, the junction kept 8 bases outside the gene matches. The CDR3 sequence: CASRSGTGATNTEAFF. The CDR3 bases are TGTGCCAGTAGGTCCGGGACAGGGGCCACGAACACTGAAGCTTTCTTT. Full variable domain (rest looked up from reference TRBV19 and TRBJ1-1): DGGITQSPKYLFRKEGQNVTLSCEQNLNHDAMYWYRQDPGQGLRLIYYSQIVNDFQKGDIAEGYSVSREKKESFPLTVTSAQKNPTAFYLCASRSGTGATNTEAFFGQGTRLTVV.

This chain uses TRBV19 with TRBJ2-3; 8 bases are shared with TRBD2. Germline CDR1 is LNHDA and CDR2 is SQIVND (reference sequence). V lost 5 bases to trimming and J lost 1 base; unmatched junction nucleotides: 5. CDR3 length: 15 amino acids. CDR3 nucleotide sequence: TGTGCCAGTAGTTCCGGGACTAGTGGCACAGATACGCAGTATTTT. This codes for CASSSGTSGTDTQYF. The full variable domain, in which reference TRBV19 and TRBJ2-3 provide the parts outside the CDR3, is DGGITQSPKYLFRKEGQNVTLSCEQNLNHDAMYWYRQDPGQGLRLIYYSQIVNDFQKGDIAEGYSVSREKKESFPLTVTSAQKNPTAFYLCASSSGTSGTDTQYFGPGTRLTVL.

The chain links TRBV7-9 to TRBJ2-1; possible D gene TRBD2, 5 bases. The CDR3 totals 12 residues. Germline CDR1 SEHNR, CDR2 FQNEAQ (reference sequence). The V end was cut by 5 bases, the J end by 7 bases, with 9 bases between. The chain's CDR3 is CASSPTGNEQFF. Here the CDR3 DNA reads TGTGCCAGCAGCCCCACGGGGAATGAGCAGTTCTTC.

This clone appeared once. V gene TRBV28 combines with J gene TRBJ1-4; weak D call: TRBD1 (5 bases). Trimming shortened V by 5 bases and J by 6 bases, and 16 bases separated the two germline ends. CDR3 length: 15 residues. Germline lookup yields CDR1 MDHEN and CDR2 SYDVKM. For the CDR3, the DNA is TGTGCCAGCAGTGTCCAAGGTTCAGGGTATGAAAAACTGTTTTTT. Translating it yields CASSVQGSGYEKLFF.

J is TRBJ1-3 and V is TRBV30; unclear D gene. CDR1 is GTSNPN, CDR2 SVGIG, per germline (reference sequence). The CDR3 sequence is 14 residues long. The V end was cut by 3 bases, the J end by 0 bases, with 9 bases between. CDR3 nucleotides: TGTGCCTGGAGAGACACGAGCTCTGGAAACACCATATATTTT. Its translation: CAWRDTSSGNTIYF.

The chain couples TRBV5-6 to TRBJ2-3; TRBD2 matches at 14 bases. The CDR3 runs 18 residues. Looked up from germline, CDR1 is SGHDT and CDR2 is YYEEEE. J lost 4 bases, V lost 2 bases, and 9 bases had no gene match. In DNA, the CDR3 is TGTGCCAGCAGCTTAGTTGGGACTAGCGGGAGTCACGCAGATACGCAGTATTTT. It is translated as CASSLVGTSGSHADTQYF.

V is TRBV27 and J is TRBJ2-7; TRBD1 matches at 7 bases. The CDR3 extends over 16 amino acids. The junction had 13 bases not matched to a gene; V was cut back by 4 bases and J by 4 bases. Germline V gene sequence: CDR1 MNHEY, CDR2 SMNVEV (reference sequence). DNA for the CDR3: TGTGCCAGCAGTTATTCCAGCCGGGGACAGATTTACGAGCAGTACTTC. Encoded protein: CASSYSSRGQIYEQYF.

In DNA, the CDR3 is TGCGCCAGCAGCCATGGGCTTACCGCCAGGCAGTTCTTC. Encoded protein: CASSHGLTARQFF. The chain links TRBV4-3 to TRBJ2-1; D not resolved. Germline assignment: CDR1 LGHNA and CDR2 YSLEER. Trimming pared 3 bases from V and 12 bases from J, leaving 15 bases between. The CDR3 is 13 amino acids.

The CDR3 here is CASRTTSGHNEQFF. Written as DNA, the CDR3 is TGTGCCAGCAGAACGACTAGCGGACACAATGAGCAGTTCTTC. The chain links TRBV28 to TRBJ2-1; TRBD2 matches at 9 bases. The CDR3 totals 14 residues. Per the germline V gene, CDR1 is MDHEN and CDR2 is SYDVKM. With 6 bases clipped from V and 5 bases from J, the junction kept 5 bases outside the gene matches.

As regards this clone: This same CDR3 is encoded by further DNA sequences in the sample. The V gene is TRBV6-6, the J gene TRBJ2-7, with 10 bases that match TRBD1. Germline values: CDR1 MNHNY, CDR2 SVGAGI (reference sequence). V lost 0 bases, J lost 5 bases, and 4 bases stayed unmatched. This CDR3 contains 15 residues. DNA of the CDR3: TGTGCCAGCAGTTACTCCCGGGACAGGGGCGACGAGCAGTACTTC. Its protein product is CASSYSRDRGDEQYF.